These T cell receptor beta chains were read from a single sample in a study of shared clonotypes between healthy human individuals. Generated by immunoSEQ multiplex PCR, the TCRdb table keeps only in-frame clones and is missing some. The sample shows about 480,000 clones, about four fifths of them seen only once. Sequencing input: PBMCs. These receptors were taken from a middle-aged woman in good health. Some clones in this sample may be carry-over from other donors' samples. Both conserved end residues are part of each CDR3. The D gene is left open where the match is weak. Expanded clones get a size class; other rows say once, few or many, or leave the size out.

V	size	D	J	CDR3	DNA
TRBV5-1	NA	NA	TRBJ1-1	CASSPTARGGTEAFF	TGCGCCAGCAGCCCAACCGCCAGGGGCGGCACTGAAGCTTTCTTT
TRBV4-3	many	NA	TRBJ1-2	CASSHGRGYGYTF	TGCGCCAGCAGCCATGGCAGGGGATATGGCTACACCTTC
TRBV2	NA	NA	TRBJ2-7	CASDPTRITYEQYF	TGTGCCAGCGACCCAACGAGGATTACCTACGAGCAGTACTTC
TRBV5-5	once	NA	TRBJ2-7	CASADIAERSYEQYF	TGTGCCAGCGCCGATATAGCGGAGCGTAGCTACGAGCAGTACTTC
TRBV28	NA	NA	TRBJ2-7	CASSFSQGGSASSYEQYF	TGTGCCAGCAGTTTTTCCCAGGGAGGCAGCGCCTCCTCCTACGAGCAGTACTTC
TRBV7-3	NA	NA	TRBJ2-1	CASSQALGNEQFF	TGTGCCAGCAGCCAAGCACTGGGCAATGAGCAGTTCTTC
TRBV30	NA	NA	TRBJ1-1	CAWSQEGAGNTEAFF	TGTGCCTGGAGCCAAGAAGGTGCTGGGAACACTGAAGCTTTCTTT
TRBV29-1	NA	NA	TRBJ1-2	CSVEGPEDGYTF	TGCAGCGTTGAAGGCCCGGAAGATGGCTACACCTTC
TRBV27	NA	TRBD1	TRBJ2-2	CASNRGHTGELFF	TGTGCCAGCAACAGGGGACACACCGGGGAGCTGTTTTTT
TRBV18	NA	NA	TRBJ2-6	CASSPRGHSGANVLTF	TGTGCCAGCTCACCACGGGGTCACTCTGGGGCCAACGTCCTGACTTTC
TRBV7-2	NA	NA	TRBJ1-4	CASSAYRNEKLFF	TGTGCCAGCAGCGCGTACAGGAATGAAAAACTGTTTTTT
TRBV4-2	NA	NA	TRBJ2-1	CASSQDPHPGGLNEQFF	TGTGCCAGCAGCCAAGATCCCCATCCGGGGGGCCTCAATGAGCAGTTCTTC
TRBV10-3	NA	NA	TRBJ2-5	CAISESARVGGETQYF	TGTGCCATCAGTGAGTCGGCCAGGGTAGGAGGAGAGACCCAGTACTTC
TRBV5-6	NA	TRBD1	TRBJ1-2	CASSLVTGGYGYTF	TGTGCCAGCAGCTTGGTCACAGGGGGCTATGGCTACACCTTC
TRBV7-9	NA	NA	TRBJ2-1	CASSLSGYEQFF	TGTGCCAGCAGCTTAAGTGGATATGAGCAGTTCTTC
TRBV7-7	NA	NA	TRBJ2-2	CASSLDNTGELFF	TGTGCCAGCAGCTTAGACAACACCGGGGAGCTGTTTTTT
TRBV7-4	NA	NA	TRBJ2-7	CASSPTREMGLDEQYF	TGTGCCAGCAGCCCAACCAGGGAAATGGGTTTGGACGAGCAGTACTTC
TRBV30	NA	NA	TRBJ1-1	CAWSVRVEAFF	TGTGCCTGGAGTGTACGGGTCGAAGCTTTCTTT
TRBV6-4	NA	NA	TRBJ1-2	CASSSSVGEAYGYTF	TGTGCCAGCAGTTCATCCGTGGGGGAGGCCTATGGCTACACCTTC
TRBV11-2	NA	NA	TRBJ2-1	CASSGGNLALSSYNEQFF	TGTGCCAGCAGCGGAGGAAATCTAGCGTTGAGCTCCTACAATGAGCAGTTCTTC
TRBV25-1	NA	NA	TRBJ2-1	CASSDPGPPYNEQFF	TGTGCCAGCAGTGACCCGGGACCCCCCTACAATGAGCAGTTCTTC
TRBV6-1	NA	NA	TRBJ1-2	CASSEAFFGLNYGYTF	TGTGCCAGCAGTGAAGCGTTTTTCGGCCTTAACTATGGCTACACCTTC
TRBV30	once	NA	TRBJ2-3	CAWSPKASTDTQYF	TGTGCCTGGAGTCCGAAAGCTAGCACAGATACGCAGTATTTT
TRBV2	once	NA	TRBJ2-1	CASRGYNEQFF	TGTGCCAGCAGGGGGTACAATGAGCAGTTCTTC
TRBV7-2	NA	NA	TRBJ1-5	CASSSLVNQPQHF	TGTGCCAGCAGCTCCCTAGTTAATCAGCCCCAGCATTTT
TRBV6-6	NA	TRBD2	TRBJ2-1	CASNSGSSYNEQFF	TGTGCCAGCAATAGCGGGAGTAGCTACAATGAGCAGTTCTTC
TRBV29-1	few	NA	TRBJ1-5	CSVEEGQNQPQHF	TGCAGCGTTGAGGAGGGTCAGAATCAGCCCCAGCATTTT
TRBV7-3	once	NA	TRBJ2-3	CASSLGGRRSTDTQYF	TGTGCCAGCAGCTTAGGCGGGCGCCGGAGCACAGATACGCAGTATTTT
TRBV18	NA	NA	TRBJ1-5	CASSRMEGGSQPQHF	TGTGCCAGCTCACGAATGGAGGGGGGGAGTCAGCCCCAGCATTTT
TRBV11-1	NA	NA	TRBJ2-3	CASSLLGAGTPDTQYF	TGTGCCAGCAGCTTATTAGGGGCGGGAACCCCAGATACGCAGTATTTT
TRBV6-1	NA	NA	TRBJ1-4	CASSEITFGTRANEKLFF	TGTGCCAGCAGTGAAATCACCTTCGGGACCAGAGCGAATGAAAAACTGTTTTTT
TRBV6-1	NA	NA	TRBJ1-5	CASSVGRSRASNQPQHF	TGTGCCAGCAGTGTGGGACGGTCCCGTGCCAGCAATCAGCCCCAGCATTTT
TRBV28	NA	NA	TRBJ1-2	CASSLTGPINYGYTF	TGTGCCAGCAGTTTGACGGGGCCCATTAACTATGGCTACACCTTC